This T cell receptor (beta chain) was identified during a study of T cells in Graves' hyperthyroidism and ophthalmopathy. It was RNA transcripts that yielded the amplified TCR beta CDR3 regions. During a first-round RT-PCR of the TCR CDR3, the HTBI primer set was used. TCRdb used MiXCR to reprocess the multiplex PCR reads, holding one entry per CDR3 protein. The sample holds about 600,000 distinct CDR3 sequences, roughly 16% seen once. The V gene's germline CDR1 is SGHDT and CDR2 YYEEEE. The CDR3 length is 17 residues. The V and J ends lost 4 bases and 0 bases, in that order; junction bases with no gene match: 3.

This clonotype was sampled from a middle-aged woman with Graves' ophthalmopathy. The V and J genes are TRBV5-6 and TRBJ2-3; 15 nucleotides agree with TRBD2. The sequenced material came from blood. The CDR3 loop reads CASSGGTSGGSTDTQYF. The CDR3 region has the DNA TGTGCCAGCAGCGGCGGGACTAGCGGGGGGAGCACAGATACGCAGTATTTT.